A single sample is the source of the 19 T cell receptor beta chains below, sequenced in a study of blood T cell repertoires in COVID-19. Assay used: immunoSEQ multiplex PCR; TCRdb lists only in-frame clones, some missing. The sample has about 34,000 clones, around 90% seen once. The sample taken for sequencing was peripheral blood. All receptors come from a man at least 80 years old with acute or convalescent COVID-19.

This clone has just one count. The chain links TRBV2 to TRBJ2-2; 8 bases map to TRBD1. Germline trimming cut 10 bases from V and 6 bases from J; bases unmatched to any gene: 10. The germline V gene has CDR1 SNHLY and CDR2 FYNNEI. The CDR3 covers 14 residues. The CDR3 DNA sequence: TGTGCCACCAGGACAGGGTCCGGGGCCGGGGAGCTGTTTTTT. Residues: CATRTGSGAGELFF.

This clone showed up just once. The V and J genes are TRBV29-1 and TRBJ2-7; possibly TRBD2 for D (6 bases). CDR1 is SQVTM and CDR2 is ANQGSEA in the germline V gene. The CDR3 totals 13 residues. Trimming took off 7 bases at V and 2 bases at J, with 15 bases between the two ends. CDR3 region: CSATTSGAYEQYF. Written as DNA, the CDR3 is TGCAGCGCCACGACCTCGGGAGCCTACGAGCAGTACTTC.

This chain uses TRBV6-6 with TRBJ1-5, with TRBD1 matching 7 bases. This CDR3 spans 14 amino acids. Germline lookup yields CDR1 MNHNY and CDR2 SVGAGI (reference sequence). Trimming cost V 9 bases and J 1 base; bases outside gene matches: 6. The CDR3 loop reads CASGVGGSNQPQHF. CDR3 bases: TGTGCCAGTGGTGTAGGGGGCAGCAATCAGCCCCAGCATTTT.

V gene TRBV10-3 combines with J gene TRBJ1-1, with D possibly TRBD1 on 6 matching bases. CDR1 is ENHRY, CDR2 SYGVKD, per germline. This CDR3 comprises 13 residues. Deletions cut 6 bases from V and 3 bases from J, with 11 bases between. The CDR3 protein is CAISRGWDTEAFF. The CDR3 DNA is TGTGCCATCAGCAGGGGTTGGGACACTGAAGCTTTCTTT.

The chain links TRBV5-1 to TRBJ2-7; D remains unclear. V was shortened by 4 bases and J by 2 bases, with 25 bases between the two germline ends. The V gene's germline CDR1 is SGHRS and CDR2 YFSETQ. The length of the CDR3 is 18 residues. The CDR3 protein is CASSPGALYQRSTYEQYF. CDR3 coding DNA: TGCGCCAGCAGCCCTGGTGCGCTCTATCAGAGGTCAACCTACGAGCAGTACTTC.

The rearrangement uses TRBV29-1 and TRBJ1-1; tentatively, D is TRBD1 (5 bases). V lost 4 bases, J lost 3 bases, and 12 bases lay in between. Germline V gene lookup returns CDR1 SQVTM and CDR2 ANQGSEA. The length of the CDR3 is 13 residues. The CDR3 here is CSVGPGSDTEAFF. As DNA, the CDR3 is TGCAGCGTTGGCCCAGGGTCTGACACTGAAGCTTTCTTT. The complete variable domain, with remaining parts taken from reference TRBV29-1 and TRBJ1-1, reads SAVISQKPSRDICQRGTSLTIQCQVDSQVTMMFWYRQQPGQSLTLIATANQGSEATYESGFVIDKFPISRPNLTFSTLTVSNMSPEDSSIYLCSVGPGSDTEAFFGQGTRLTVV.

This sequence joins TRBV9 and TRBJ2-2; TRBD2 matches 10 bases. The length of the CDR3 is 18 residues. Trimming removed 0 bases from V and 1 base from J; junction bases left unmatched: 6. Germline CDR1 is SGDLS and CDR2 is YYNGEE. CDR3 DNA sequence: TGTGCCAGCAGCGTAGCTAGCGGGGGACCACTGAACACCGGGGAGCTGTTTTTT. The encoded protein is CASSVASGGPLNTGELFF.

The rearrangement links TRBV19 to TRBJ1-1; possibly TRBD1 for D (6 bases). Trimming took off 4 bases at V and 11 bases at J, with 32 bases between the two ends. CDR3 length: 18 residues. The V gene's germline CDR1 is LNHDA and CDR2 SQIVND (reference sequence). This CDR3 reads CASSNPQGRAGREGWAFF. The CDR3 DNA sequence: TGTGCCAGTAGTAATCCCCAGGGGCGCGCTGGTAGGGAAGGATGGGCTTTCTTT.

This clone occurred once. This chain uses TRBV12-3 or TRBV12-4 with TRBJ2-5; no clear D. The CDR3 runs to 13 residues. V gave up 2 bases and J gave up 2 bases, with 6 bases separating them. This chain's CDR3 is CASSLRLQETQYF. CDR3 coding DNA: TGTGCCAGCAGTTTACGGTTACAAGAGACCCAGTACTTC.

The chain recombines TRBV18 with TRBJ1-5, with TRBD1 identical over 7 bases. CDR3 length: 14 amino acids. Germline V lookup: CDR1 KGHSH, CDR2 LQKENI. The V gene end was trimmed by 3 bases and the J gene end by 5 bases; junction bases not matched to a gene: 4. The CDR3 nucleotides are TGTGCCAGCTCACCTAATACAGGGGATCAGCCCCAGCATTTT. It yields the protein CASSPNTGDQPQHF. Based on the CDR3 plus reference TRBV18 and TRBJ1-5, the full variable domain is NAGVMQNPRHLVRRRGQEARLRCSPMKGHSHVYWYRQLPEEGLKFMVYLQKENIIDESGMPKERFSAEFPKEGPSILRIQQVVRGDSAAYFCASSPNTGDQPQHFGDGTRLSIL.

The V and J genes are TRBV21-1 and TRBJ1-3. TRBV21-1 is reported as a pseudogene. The CDR3 is made up of 13 amino acids. CDR3 DNA: TGTGCCAGCAGCCTGGGGGGGGGAAACACCATATATTTT. Its protein product is CASSLGGGNTIYF.

The V call is TRBV18, the J call TRBJ2-7; 7 bases map to TRBD1. Germline trimming cut 3 bases from V and 3 bases from J; bases unmatched to any gene: 8. This CDR3 is 15 amino acids long. Per germline, CDR1 KGHSH and CDR2 LQKENI. The CDR3 bases are TGTGCCAGCTCACCTGGACAGGTCGAGGTCTACGAGCAGTACTTC. Its translation is CASSPGQVEVYEQYF.

V and J are TRBV9 and TRBJ1-4; D possibly corresponds to TRBD1 (5 bases). CDR3 size: 17 residues. V gave up 4 bases and J gave up 8 bases, with 24 bases separating them. Germline CDR1 is SGDLS and CDR2 is YYNGEE. CDR3 region: CASSPREGGLRGEKLFF. DNA for the CDR3: TGTGCCAGCAGCCCCCGGGAGGGCGGTTTAAGGGGCGAAAAACTGTTTTTT.

The chain combines TRBV28 with TRBJ2-7; 10 bases fit TRBD2. After removal of 5 bases from V and 1 base from J, the junction contained 5 bases not matched to a gene. This CDR3 is 15 amino acids long. CDR1 is MDHEN, CDR2 SYDVKM, per germline. The CDR3 sequence is CASSPGLAASYEQYF. The CDR3, as DNA: TGTGCCAGCAGTCCCGGACTAGCGGCTTCCTACGAGCAGTACTTC.

CDR3 protein: CASSSRGSGVPGTGELFF. As DNA, the CDR3 is TGTGCCAGCAGCTCCCGGGGTAGCGGGGTTCCCGGGACCGGGGAGCTGTTTTTT. This sequence joins TRBV11-2 and TRBJ2-2; 8 positions agree with TRBD2. J lost 5 bases, V lost 4 bases, and 15 bases had no gene match. There are 18 residues in the CDR3. CDR1 is SGHAT and CDR2 is FQNNGV in the germline V gene.

Here the CDR3 DNA reads TGCAGCGTTGCCAATAACTATGGCTACACCTTC. Translating it yields CSVANNYGYTF. The chain carries TRBV29-1 and TRBJ1-2; unclear D gene. Looked up from germline, CDR1 is SQVTM and CDR2 is ANQGSEA. This CDR3 comprises 11 residues. Trimming stripped 4 bases from V and 1 base from J, with 4 bases between.

This clone was found once. The chain couples TRBV5-1 to TRBJ1-1; unclear D gene. CDR1 and CDR2 (germline): SGHRS, YFSETQ. CDR3 size: 15 residues. The V gene lost 4 bases and the J gene lost 7 bases, with 20 bases spanning the gap. This CDR3 is CASSPEPGGKLEAFF. In DNA, the CDR3 is TGCGCCAGCAGCCCCGAACCCGGCGGGAAACTTGAAGCTTTCTTT.

The chain employs TRBV3-1 (or the pseudogene TRBV3-2) and TRBJ2-3; perhaps TRBD2 as D (5 bases). This CDR3 is 16 amino acids long. Germline V lookup: CDR1 LGHDT, CDR2 YNNKEL (reference sequence). The ends were cut back, 0 bases at V and 2 bases at J, with 12 bases in the middle. In nucleotides, the CDR3 is TGTGCCAGCAGCCAAGAGGCGGGCCTTCTCACAGATACGCAGTATTTT. Translated, it gives CASSQEAGLLTDTQYF.

The V and J genes are TRBV2 and TRBJ2-3; TRBD2 aligns across 8 bases. Trimming took 7 bases from V and 5 from J; bases not matched to a gene: 8. Per germline, CDR1 SNHLY and CDR2 FYNNEI. This CDR3 contains 14 residues. The chain's CDR3 is CASNDGGAGDTQYF. Here the CDR3 DNA reads TGTGCCAGCAACGACGGGGGGGCCGGAGATACGCAGTATTTT.